The rows below give T cell receptor beta chains drawn from one sample of a study of blood T cell repertoires in COVID-19. Sequencing used immunoSEQ multiplex PCR; TCRdb keeps in-frame clones, though not all of them. The sample records fewer than 35,000 clones, about nine tenths being singletons. Sequenced material: peripheral blood. The source of these receptors is a human donor in a cohort sampled during active COVID-19. The donor label of this sample is uncertain. Each CDR3 is given with its conserved first and last residue. The D gene is left open where the match is weak. Rows give clone size only sometimes, using once, few, many, or a class for an expanded clone.

-	-	TRBJ1-1	TRBV7-9	TGTGCCAGTGGTCTCAGGGGCGGTTTAACTGAAGCTTTCTTT	CASGLRGGLTEAFF
-	TRBD2	TRBJ2-5	TRBV11-2	TGTGCCAGCAATCAGGCGGGGGGCCGAGAGACCCAGTACTTC	CASNQAGGRETQYF
once	TRBD1	TRBJ1-1	TRBV7-6	TGTGCCAGCAGCCCCACACAGGGGATTAACACTGAAGCTTTCTTT	CASSPTQGINTEAFF
once	TRBD2	TRBJ2-5	TRBV7-2	TGTGCCAGCAGCACGGGACTAGCGGGGGCAAAGGAGACCCAGTACTTC	CASSTGLAGAKETQYF
once	-	TRBJ2-3	TRBV20-1	TGCAGTGCAAGGAGAGATACGCAGTATTTT	CSARRDTQYF
-	TRBD1	TRBJ2-7	TRBV2	TGTGCCAGCCAATTAGGGGCAGGGGGATTTAACGAGCAGTACTTC	CASQLGAGGFNEQYF
-	-	TRBJ2-1	TRBV20-1	TGCAGTGCTAGTTCAGGGAATGAGCAGTTCTTC	CSASSGNEQFF
-	TRBD2	TRBJ2-3	TRBV5-1	TGCGCCAGCAGCTATGGAGATAGCGGGGGCGATACGCAGTATTTT	CASSYGDSGGDTQYF
once	-	TRBJ2-7	TRBV7-2	TGTGCCAGCAGCCCCCGCAGGGGCTTCTCCTACGAGCAGTACTTC	CASSPRRGFSYEQYF
-	-	TRBJ1-1	TRBV4-3	TGCGCCAGCAGCCAAGACCCAGGAACCATGAACACTGAAGCTTTCTTT	CASSQDPGTMNTEAFF
-	TRBD1	TRBJ2-5	TRBV19	TGTGCCAGTAGCTTCGGACAGGGGGAGACCCAGTACTTC	CASSFGQGETQYF
-	-	TRBJ2-1	TRBV4-3	TGCGCCAGCAGCCAGCAGGAAAGGGAAGGGGCTCAGTTCTTC	CASSQQEREGAQFF
few	TRBD2	TRBJ2-2	TRBV5-1	TGCGCCAGCAGCCCGGGACTAAACACCGGGGAGCTGTTTTTT	CASSPGLNTGELFF
-	-	TRBJ2-7	TRBV11-2	TGTGCCAGCAGCTCCGCCTACGAGCAGTACTTC	CASSSAYEQYF
-	TRBD2	TRBJ2-2	TRBV5-1	TGCGCCAGCAGCTTGCGGACTAGCGGGACCACAGGGGGGGAGCTGTTTTTT	CASSLRTSGTTGGELFF
few	TRBD2	TRBJ2-1	TRBV9	TGTGCCAGCAGCGGGGGGACTAGAAGATTGGATGAGCAGTTCTTC	CASSGGTRRLDEQFF
-	TRBD1	TRBJ1-1	TRBV7-2	TGTGCCAGCAGCTTGGACAGGGGAACTGAAGCTTTCTTT	CASSLDRGTEAFF
-	-	TRBJ2-6	TRBV11-3	TGTGCCAGCAGCCCTGGCCCTTCCTCTGGGGCCAACGTCCTGACTTTC	CASSPGPSSGANVLTF
-	-	TRBJ2-3	TRBV5-6	TGTGCCAGCAGCTCCCTATCTACCAAAACAGATACGCAGTATTTT	CASSSLSTKTDTQYF
-	TRBD1	TRBJ2-7	TRBV3-1/TRBV3-2	TGTGCCAGCAGCCGACAGGGGGGGTACGAGCAGTACTTC	CASSRQGGYEQYF
-	-	TRBJ1-5	TRBV7-8	TGTGCCAGCAGCTTATTGGGGCGGGGATATCAGCCCCAGCATTTT	CASSLLGRGYQPQHF
-	-	TRBJ2-3	TRBV5-1	TGCGCCAGCAGCTTTTCGGCAGGGGGGACAGATACGCAGTATTTT	CASSFSAGGTDTQYF
-	-	TRBJ2-3	TRBV11-2	TGTGCCAGCAGGTCTGCAGGGAGCACAGATACGCAGTATTTT	CASRSAGSTDTQYF
-	TRBD1	TRBJ1-1	TRBV13	TGTGCCAGCAGCCCCAGGACAGGGAACACTGAAGCTTTCTTT	CASSPRTGNTEAFF
-	TRBD1	TRBJ2-1	TRBV5-1	TGCGCCAGCAGACCAAGGACAGGGACAAGCTCCTACAATGAGCAGTTCTTC	CASRPRTGTSSYNEQFF
-	TRBD1	TRBJ2-7	TRBV11-3	TGTGCCAGCAGCTTAGGGACAGGGGGCTACGAGCAGTACTTC	CASSLGTGGYEQYF
-	-	TRBJ1-2	TRBV5-4	TGTGCCAGCACCCCTGGGGGGGGATCCTATGGCTACACCTTC	CASTPGGGSYGYTF
once	TRBD1	TRBJ1-4	TRBV7-9	TGTGCCAGCAGCTTAGCCACAGGGGCCTCTAATGAAAAACTGTTTTTT	CASSLATGASNEKLFF
once	TRBD2	TRBJ2-1	TRBV7-2	TGTGCCAGCAGCCGGGCTAGCGGGGGGGTTCATGAGCAGTTCTTC	CASSRASGGVHEQFF
-	-	TRBJ2-7	TRBV16	TGTGCCAGCAGCAGGGGCTCCTACGAGCAGTACTTC	CASSRGSYEQYF
few	-	TRBJ2-2	TRBV5-4	TGTGCCAGCAGCTTGGCGGGGAGGCCCACCGGGGAGCTGTTTTTT	CASSLAGRPTGELFF
-	-	TRBJ2-5	TRBV5-1	TGCGCCAGCAGCCCCGGACAGAATCAAGAGACCCAGTACTTC	CASSPGQNQETQYF
-	-	TRBJ1-2	TRBV3-1/TRBV3-2	TGTGCCAGCAGCCAAGAGGCAACCCGTGAAGTCAAAGTTGGCTACACCTTC	CASSQEATREVKVGYTF
-	-	TRBJ1-5	TRBV30	TGTGCCTGGAGCCGGGCAGGGAGCAATCAGCCCCAGCATTTT	CAWSRAGSNQPQHF
-	TRBD2	TRBJ2-1	TRBV3-1/TRBV3-2	TGTGCCAGCAGCCCTGCCGGGGGGGGCTCCTACAATGAGCAGTTCTTC	CASSPAGGGSYNEQFF
-	TRBD1	TRBJ2-2	TRBV9	TGTGCCAGCAGCGTAGCCCAGGGGGCGAACACCGGGGAGCTGTTTTTT	CASSVAQGANTGELFF
-	TRBD1	TRBJ1-6	TRBV5-1	TGCGCCAGCAGCTTGGAGGACAGGGCATCCTATAATTCACCCCTCCACTTT	CASSLEDRASYNSPLHF
-	TRBD1	TRBJ1-1	TRBV7-2	TGTGCCAGCAGCTTAAGGGGTGGGACAGGGTCCTTGAACACTGAAGCTTTCTTT	CASSLRGGTGSLNTEAFF
once	-	TRBJ1-1	TRBV28	TGTGCCAGCAGTGGGAGCAGGACTGAAGCTTTCTTT	CASSGSRTEAFF
-	TRBD2	TRBJ2-5	TRBV6-5	TGTGCCAGCCTAGCGGGGGGGCCGGGGGAGACCCAGTACTTC	CASLAGGPGETQYF
medium-sized	-	TRBJ1-2	TRBV30	TGTGCCTGGAGTGTACAGGCCAACTATGGCTACACCTTC	CAWSVQANYGYTF
-	-	TRBJ1-2	TRBV2	TGTGCCAGCAGTGAAGCCACTCGTGATGGCTACACCTTC	CASSEATRDGYTF
-	TRBD2	TRBJ2-3	TRBV3-1/TRBV3-2	TGTGCCAGCAGCCAAGAAAGCGGGAGCCTCACAGATACGCAGTATTTT	CASSQESGSLTDTQYF
-	-	TRBJ2-5	TRBV6-2/TRBV6-3	TGTGCCAGCAGTTTTACCCGTCAAGGGGGAGAGACCCAGTACTTC	CASSFTRQGGETQYF
-	TRBD2	TRBJ2-1	TRBV27	TGTGCCAGCAGTCCGCAATTAACTAGCGGGGTCTCGAATGAGCAGTTCTTC	CASSPQLTSGVSNEQFF
-	-	TRBJ2-2	TRBV5-4	TGTGCCAGCAGCTTGCCTAGTAGTCTGAACACCGGGGAGCTGTTTTTT	CASSLPSSLNTGELFF
-	TRBD1	TRBJ1-1	TRBV18	TGTGCCAGCTCAAGGACAGGTAACACTGAAGCTTTCTTT	CASSRTGNTEAFF
-	-	TRBJ2-1	TRBV27	TGTGCCAGCAGTTCCCTCGAGTCCTACAATGAGCAGTTCTTC	CASSSLESYNEQFF
-	-	TRBJ2-6	TRBV7-9	TGTGCCAGCAGCTTGGAAGCGGTGCCACTCTCTGGGGCCAACGTCCTGACTTTC	CASSLEAVPLSGANVLTF
-	TRBD2	TRBJ2-2	TRBV7-8	TGTGCCAGCAGCTTCCCTAGCGGGGGGGCCGGAGAGCTGTTTTTT	CASSFPSGGAGELFF
-	TRBD2	TRBJ2-1	TRBV5-4	TGTGCCAGCAGCCTCGAACTAGCGGGGGGAGTCTACAATGAGCAGTTCTTC	CASSLELAGGVYNEQFF
-	TRBD2	TRBJ2-1	TRBV2	TGTGCCAGCAGTGAAGCGCGGGATAGCGGGGGGTCCGAGTTCTTC	CASSEARDSGGSEFF